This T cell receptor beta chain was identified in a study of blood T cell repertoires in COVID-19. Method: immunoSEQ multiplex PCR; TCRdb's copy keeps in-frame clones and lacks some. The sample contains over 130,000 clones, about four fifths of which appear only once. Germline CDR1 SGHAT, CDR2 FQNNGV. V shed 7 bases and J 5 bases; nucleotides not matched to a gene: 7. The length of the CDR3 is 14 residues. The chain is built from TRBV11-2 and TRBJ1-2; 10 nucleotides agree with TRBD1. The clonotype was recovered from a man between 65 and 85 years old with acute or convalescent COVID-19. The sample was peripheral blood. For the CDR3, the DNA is TGTGCCAGCAAAGGGTGGGACAGGGGATATGGCTACACCTTC. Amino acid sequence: CASKGWDRGYGYTF. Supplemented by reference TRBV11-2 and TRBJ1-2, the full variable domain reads EAGVAQSPRYKIIEKRQSVAFWCNPISGHATLYWYQQILGQGPKLLIQFQNNGVVDDSQLPKDRFSAERLKGVDSTLKIQPAKLEDSAVYLCASKGWDRGYGYTFGSGTRLTVV.